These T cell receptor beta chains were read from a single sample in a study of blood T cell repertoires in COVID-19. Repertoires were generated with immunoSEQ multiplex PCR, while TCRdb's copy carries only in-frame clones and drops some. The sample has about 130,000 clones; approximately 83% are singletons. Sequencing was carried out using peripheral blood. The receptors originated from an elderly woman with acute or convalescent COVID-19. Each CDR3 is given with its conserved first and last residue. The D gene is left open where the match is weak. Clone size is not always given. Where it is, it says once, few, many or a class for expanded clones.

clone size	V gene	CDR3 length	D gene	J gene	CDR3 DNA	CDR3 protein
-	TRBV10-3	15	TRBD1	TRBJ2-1	TGTGCCATCAGTCGACCCGGACAGGCCCTGAATGAGCAGTTCTTC	CAISRPGQALNEQFF
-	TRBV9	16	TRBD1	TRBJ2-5	TGTGCCAGCAGCGTAAACGTAGGGGGCTTGGTGGAGACCCAGTACTTC	CASSVNVGGLVETQYF
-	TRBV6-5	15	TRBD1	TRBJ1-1	TGTGCCAGCAGCCCGGACAGGGGGCGCGGCACTGAAGCTTTCTTT	CASSPDRGRGTEAFF
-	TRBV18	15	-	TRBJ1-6	TGTGCCAGCTCATTGGACGGGATTTATAATTCACCCCTCCACTTT	CASSLDGIYNSPLHF
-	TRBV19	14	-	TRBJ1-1	TGTGCCAGTAGCCGCAGGGGAGTGGACACTGAAGCTTTCTTT	CASSRRGVDTEAFF
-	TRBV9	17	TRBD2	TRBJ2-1	TGTGCCAGCAGCGTAGTCCCGGAGGTAGCGGGGGGAGGGGAGCAGTTCTTC	CASSVVPEVAGGGEQFF
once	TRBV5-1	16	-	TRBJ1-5	TGCGCCAGCAGCTTGGGGTCAGGACATAGCAATCAGCCCCAGCATTTT	CASSLGSGHSNQPQHF
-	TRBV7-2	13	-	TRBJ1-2	TGTGCCAGCAGCTTCTCGACAGTCTATGGCTACACCTTC	CASSFSTVYGYTF
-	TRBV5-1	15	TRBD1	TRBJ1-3	TGCGCCAGCAGCCGGGGAACGGGACAGGGGGACACCATATATTTT	CASSRGTGQGDTIYF
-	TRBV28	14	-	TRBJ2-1	TGTGCCAGCAGTTCGCCCCATTCCTGGCATGAGCAGTTCTTC	CASSSPHSWHEQFF
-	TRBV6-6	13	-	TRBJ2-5	TGTGCCAGCAGTTACTCTCCGCAAGAGACCCAGTACTTC	CASSYSPQETQYF
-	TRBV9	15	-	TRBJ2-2	TGTGCCAGCAGCGTAGATAGCCTGAACACCGGGGAGCTGTTTTTT	CASSVDSLNTGELFF
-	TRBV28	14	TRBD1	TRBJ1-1	TGTGCCACCCACCGGGACAGGGCCTTCACTGAAGCTTTCTTT	CATHRDRAFTEAFF
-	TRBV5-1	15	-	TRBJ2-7	TGCGCCAGCAGCAAAGACGGGACAAGCTCCTACGAGCAGTACTTC	CASSKDGTSSYEQYF
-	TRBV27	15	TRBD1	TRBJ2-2	TGTGCCAGCAGCCCCGGACAGGGAAAAACCGGGGAGCTGTTTTTT	CASSPGQGKTGELFF
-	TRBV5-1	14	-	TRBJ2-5	TGCGCCAGCAGCTCCGGACGGGGAAGAGAGACCCAGTACTTC	CASSSGRGRETQYF
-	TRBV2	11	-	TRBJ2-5	TGTGCCAGCGGCCCCCAAGAGACCCAGTACTTC	CASGPQETQYF
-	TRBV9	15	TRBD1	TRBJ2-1	TGTGCCAGCAGCGTCGGGACAGGGACCTACAATGAGCAGTTCTTC	CASSVGTGTYNEQFF